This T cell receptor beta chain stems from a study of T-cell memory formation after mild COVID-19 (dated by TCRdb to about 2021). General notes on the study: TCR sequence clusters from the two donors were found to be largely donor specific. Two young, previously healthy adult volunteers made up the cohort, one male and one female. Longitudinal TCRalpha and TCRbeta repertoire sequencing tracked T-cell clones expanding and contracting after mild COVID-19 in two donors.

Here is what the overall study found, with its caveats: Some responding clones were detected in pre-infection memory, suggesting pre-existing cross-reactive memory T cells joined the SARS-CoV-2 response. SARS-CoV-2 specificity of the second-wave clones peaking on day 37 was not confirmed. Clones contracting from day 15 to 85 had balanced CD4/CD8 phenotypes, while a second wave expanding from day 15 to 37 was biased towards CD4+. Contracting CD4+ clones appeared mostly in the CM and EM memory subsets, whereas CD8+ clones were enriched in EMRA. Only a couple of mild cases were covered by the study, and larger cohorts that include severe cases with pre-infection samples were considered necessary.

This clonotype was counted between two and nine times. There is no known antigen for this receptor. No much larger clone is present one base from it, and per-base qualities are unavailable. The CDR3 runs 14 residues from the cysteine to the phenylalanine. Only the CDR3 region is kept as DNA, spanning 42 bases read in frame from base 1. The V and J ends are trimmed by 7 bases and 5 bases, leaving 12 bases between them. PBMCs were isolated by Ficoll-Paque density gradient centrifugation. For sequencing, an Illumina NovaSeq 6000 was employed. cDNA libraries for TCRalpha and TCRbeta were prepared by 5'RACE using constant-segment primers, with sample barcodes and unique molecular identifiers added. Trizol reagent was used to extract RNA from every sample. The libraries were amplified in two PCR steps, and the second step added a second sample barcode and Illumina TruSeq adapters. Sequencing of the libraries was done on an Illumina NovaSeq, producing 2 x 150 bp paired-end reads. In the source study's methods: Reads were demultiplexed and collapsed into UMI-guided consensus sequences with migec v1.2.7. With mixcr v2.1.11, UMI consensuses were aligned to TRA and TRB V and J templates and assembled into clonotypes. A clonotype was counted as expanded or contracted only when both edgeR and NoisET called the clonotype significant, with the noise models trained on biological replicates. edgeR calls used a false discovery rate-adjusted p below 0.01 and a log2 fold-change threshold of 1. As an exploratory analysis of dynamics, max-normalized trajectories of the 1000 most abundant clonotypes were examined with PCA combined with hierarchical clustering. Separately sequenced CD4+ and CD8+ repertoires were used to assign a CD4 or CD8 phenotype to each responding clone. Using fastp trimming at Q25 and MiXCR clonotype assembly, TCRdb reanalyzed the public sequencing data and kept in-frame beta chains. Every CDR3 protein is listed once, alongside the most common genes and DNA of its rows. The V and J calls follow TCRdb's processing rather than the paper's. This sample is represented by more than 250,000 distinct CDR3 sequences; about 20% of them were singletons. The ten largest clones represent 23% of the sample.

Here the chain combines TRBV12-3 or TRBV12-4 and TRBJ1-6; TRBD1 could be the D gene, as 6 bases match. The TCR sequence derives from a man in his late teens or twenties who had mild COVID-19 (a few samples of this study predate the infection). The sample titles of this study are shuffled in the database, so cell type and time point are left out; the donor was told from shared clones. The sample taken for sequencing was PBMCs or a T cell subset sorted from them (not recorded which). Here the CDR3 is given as CASTLQGNNSPLHF. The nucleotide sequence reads TGTGCCAGCACCCTTCAGGGGAATAATTCACCCCTCCACTTT.